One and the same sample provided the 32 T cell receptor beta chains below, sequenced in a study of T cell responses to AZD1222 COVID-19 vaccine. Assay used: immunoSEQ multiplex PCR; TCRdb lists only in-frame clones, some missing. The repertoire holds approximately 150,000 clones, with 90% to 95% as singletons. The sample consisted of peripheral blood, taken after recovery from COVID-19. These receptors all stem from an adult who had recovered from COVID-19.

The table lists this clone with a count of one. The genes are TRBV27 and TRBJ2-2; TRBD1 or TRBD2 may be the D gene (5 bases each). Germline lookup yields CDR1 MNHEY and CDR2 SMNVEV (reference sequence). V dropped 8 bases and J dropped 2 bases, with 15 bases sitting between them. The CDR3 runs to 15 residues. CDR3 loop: CASRRTGANTGELFF. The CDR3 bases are TGTGCCAGCCGCCGGACCGGGGCCAACACCGGGGAGCTGTTTTTT.

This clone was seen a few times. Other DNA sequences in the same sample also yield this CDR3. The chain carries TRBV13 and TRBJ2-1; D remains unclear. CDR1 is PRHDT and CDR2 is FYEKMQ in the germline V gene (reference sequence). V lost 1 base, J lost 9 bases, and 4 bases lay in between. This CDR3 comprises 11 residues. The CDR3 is CASSLVSEQFF. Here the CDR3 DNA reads TGTGCCAGCAGCTTAGTCTCTGAGCAGTTCTTC.

CDR3 amino acids: CASSFDAAPLHF. The CDR3 region has the DNA TGTGCCAGCAGTTTCGACGCGGCACCCCTCCACTTT. V and J are TRBV28 and TRBJ1-6; the D is unclear. The germline V gene has CDR1 MDHEN and CDR2 SYDVKM. The CDR3 covers 12 residues. The V and J ends lost 3 bases and 11 bases respectively, with 8 bases between them.

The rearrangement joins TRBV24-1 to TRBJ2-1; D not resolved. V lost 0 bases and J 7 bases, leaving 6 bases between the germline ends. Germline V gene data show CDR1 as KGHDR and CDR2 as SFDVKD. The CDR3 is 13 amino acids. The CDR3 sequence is CATSDLNPNEQFF. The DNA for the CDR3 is TGTGCCACCAGTGATTTGAATCCGAATGAGCAGTTCTTC.

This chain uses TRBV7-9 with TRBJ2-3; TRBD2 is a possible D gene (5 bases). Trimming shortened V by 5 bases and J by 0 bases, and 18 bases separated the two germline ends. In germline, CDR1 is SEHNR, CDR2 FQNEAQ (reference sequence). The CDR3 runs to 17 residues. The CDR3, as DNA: TGTGCCAGCAGCCCTCGGACGGGAACCTTTAGCACAGATACGCAGTATTTT. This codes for CASSPRTGTFSTDTQYF.

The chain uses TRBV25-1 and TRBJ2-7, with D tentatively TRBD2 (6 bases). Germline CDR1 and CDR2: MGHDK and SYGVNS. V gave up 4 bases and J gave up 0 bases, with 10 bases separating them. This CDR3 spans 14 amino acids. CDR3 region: CASSVAGSSYEQYF. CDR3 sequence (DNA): TGTGCCAGCAGTGTGGCGGGGAGCTCCTACGAGCAGTACTTC.

The CDR3 DNA follows: TGTGCCAGCAGCTTGGGACTAGCCAACTACAATGAGCAGTTCTTC. Amino acid sequence: CASSLGLANYNEQFF. This chain joins TRBV5-5 and TRBJ2-1; 7 nucleotides match TRBD2. V gave up 0 bases and J gave up 3 bases; unmatched junction bases: 3. This CDR3 region has 15 residues. Germline V gives CDR1 SGHKS, CDR2 YYEKEE (reference sequence).

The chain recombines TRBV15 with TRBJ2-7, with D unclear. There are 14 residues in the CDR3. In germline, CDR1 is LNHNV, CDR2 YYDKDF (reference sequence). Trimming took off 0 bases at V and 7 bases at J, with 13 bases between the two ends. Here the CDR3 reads CATSRDSGPGEQYF. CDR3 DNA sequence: TGTGCCACCAGCAGAGACAGTGGCCCTGGGGAGCAGTACTTC. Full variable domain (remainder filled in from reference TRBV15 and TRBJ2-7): DAMVIQNPRYQVTQFGKPVTLSCSQTLNHNVMYWYQQKSSQAPKLLFHYYDKDFNNEADTPDNFQSRRPNTSFCFLDIRSPGLGDTAMYLCATSRDSGPGEQYFGPGTRLTVT.

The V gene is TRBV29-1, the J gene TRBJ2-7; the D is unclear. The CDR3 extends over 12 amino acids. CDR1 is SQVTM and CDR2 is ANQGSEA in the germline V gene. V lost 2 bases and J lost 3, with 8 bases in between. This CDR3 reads CSVEILGYEQYF. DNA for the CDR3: TGCAGCGTTGAAATTCTAGGCTACGAGCAGTACTTC.

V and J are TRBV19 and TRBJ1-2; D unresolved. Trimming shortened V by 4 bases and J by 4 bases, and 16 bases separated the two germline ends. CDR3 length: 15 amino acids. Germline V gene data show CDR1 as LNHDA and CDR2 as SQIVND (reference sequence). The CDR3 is CASSKELRTLYGYTF. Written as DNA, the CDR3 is TGTGCCAGTAGTAAGGAGCTCAGGACCCTCTATGGCTACACCTTC.

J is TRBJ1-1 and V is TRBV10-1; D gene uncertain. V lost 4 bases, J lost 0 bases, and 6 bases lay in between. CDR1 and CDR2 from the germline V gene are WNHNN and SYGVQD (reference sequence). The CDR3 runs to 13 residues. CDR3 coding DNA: TGCGCCAGCAGTGGAGAAGTGAACACTGAAGCTTTCTTT. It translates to CASSGEVNTEAFF.

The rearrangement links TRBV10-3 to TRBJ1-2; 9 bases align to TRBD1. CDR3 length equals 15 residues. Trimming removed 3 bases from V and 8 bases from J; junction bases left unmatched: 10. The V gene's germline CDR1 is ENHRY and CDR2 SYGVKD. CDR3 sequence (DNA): TGTGCCATCAGTGATCTTGACAGGGGGGTGAGCGGCTACACCTTC. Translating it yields CAISDLDRGVSGYTF.

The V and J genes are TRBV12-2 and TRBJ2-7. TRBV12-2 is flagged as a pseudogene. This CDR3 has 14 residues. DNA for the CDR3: TGTGCAAGTCGCTCCCGGGACGGCGCCTACGAGCAGTACTTC. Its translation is CASRSRDGAYEQYF.

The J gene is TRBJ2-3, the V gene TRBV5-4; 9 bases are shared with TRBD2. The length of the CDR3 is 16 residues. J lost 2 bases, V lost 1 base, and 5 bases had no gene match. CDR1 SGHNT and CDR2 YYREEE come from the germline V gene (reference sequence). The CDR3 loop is CASSLKIAGDTDTQYF. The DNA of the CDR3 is TGTGCCAGCAGCTTGAAGATAGCGGGAGACACAGATACGCAGTATTTT.

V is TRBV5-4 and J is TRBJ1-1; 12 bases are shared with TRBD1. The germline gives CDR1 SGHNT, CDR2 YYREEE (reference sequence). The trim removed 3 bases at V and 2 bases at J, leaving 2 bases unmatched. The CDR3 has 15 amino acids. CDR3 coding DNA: TGTGCCAGCAGCTGGGGACAGGGGGCCAACACTGAAGCTTTCTTT. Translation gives CASSWGQGANTEAFF.

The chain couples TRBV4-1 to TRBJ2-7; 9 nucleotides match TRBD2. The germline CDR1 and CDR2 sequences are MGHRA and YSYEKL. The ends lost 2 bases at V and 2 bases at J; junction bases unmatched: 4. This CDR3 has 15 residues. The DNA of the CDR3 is TGCGCCAGCAGCCAAAGACTAGCGGTAGCCTACGAGCAGTACTTC. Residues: CASSQRLAVAYEQYF.

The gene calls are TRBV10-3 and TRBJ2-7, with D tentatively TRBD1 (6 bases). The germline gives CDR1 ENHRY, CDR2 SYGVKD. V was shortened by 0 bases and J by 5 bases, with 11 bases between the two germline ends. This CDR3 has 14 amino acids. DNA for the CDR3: TGTGCCATCAGTGAGTCTGGGGACAAAAACGAGCAGTACTTC. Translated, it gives CAISESGDKNEQYF.

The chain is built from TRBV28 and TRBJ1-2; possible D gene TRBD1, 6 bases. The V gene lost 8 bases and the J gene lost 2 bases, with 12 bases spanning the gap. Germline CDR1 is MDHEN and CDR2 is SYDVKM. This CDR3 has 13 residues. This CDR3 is CASRGADNYGYTF. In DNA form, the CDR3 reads TGTGCCAGCCGGGGGGCGGACAACTATGGCTACACCTTC.

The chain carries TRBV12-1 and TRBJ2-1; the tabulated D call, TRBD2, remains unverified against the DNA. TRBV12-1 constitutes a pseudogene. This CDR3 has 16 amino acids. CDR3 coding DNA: TGTGCCAGCAGCTTACGGCGGGAGATAACATACAATGAGCAGTTCTTC. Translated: CASSLRREITYNEQFF.

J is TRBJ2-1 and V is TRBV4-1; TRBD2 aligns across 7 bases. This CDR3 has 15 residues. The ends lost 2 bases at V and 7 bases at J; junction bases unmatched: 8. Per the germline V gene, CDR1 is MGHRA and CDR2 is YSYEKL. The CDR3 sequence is CASSQLAEWANEQFF. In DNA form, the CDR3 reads TGCGCCAGCAGCCAACTAGCGGAGTGGGCAAATGAGCAGTTCTTC.

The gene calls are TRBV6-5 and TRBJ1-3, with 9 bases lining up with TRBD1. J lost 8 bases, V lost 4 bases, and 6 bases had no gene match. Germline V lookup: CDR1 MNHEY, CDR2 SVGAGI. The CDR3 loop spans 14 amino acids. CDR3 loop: CASSSDRGVYTIYF. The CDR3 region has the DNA TGTGCCAGCAGTTCGGACAGGGGAGTATACACCATATATTTT.

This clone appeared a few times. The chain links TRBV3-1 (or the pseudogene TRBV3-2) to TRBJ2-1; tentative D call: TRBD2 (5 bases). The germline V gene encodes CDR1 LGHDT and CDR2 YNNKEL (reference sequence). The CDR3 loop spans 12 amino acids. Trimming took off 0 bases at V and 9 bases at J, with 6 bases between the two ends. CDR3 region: CASSQDGGEQFF. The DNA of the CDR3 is TGTGCCAGCAGCCAAGATGGAGGTGAGCAGTTCTTC.

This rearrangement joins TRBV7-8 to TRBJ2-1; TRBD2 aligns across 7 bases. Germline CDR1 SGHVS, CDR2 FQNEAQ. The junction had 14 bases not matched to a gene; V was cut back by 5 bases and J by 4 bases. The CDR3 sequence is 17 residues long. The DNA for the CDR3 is TGTGCCAGCAGCCCCGTCCCGCTAGCGGACCCTTACAATGAGCAGTTCTTC. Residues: CASSPVPLADPYNEQFF.

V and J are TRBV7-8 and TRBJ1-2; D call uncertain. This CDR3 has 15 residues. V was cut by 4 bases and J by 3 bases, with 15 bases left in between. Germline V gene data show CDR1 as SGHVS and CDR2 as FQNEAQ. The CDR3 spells CASSYRRGSDYGYTF. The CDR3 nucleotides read TGTGCCAGCAGCTACCGGCGTGGCTCGGACTATGGCTACACCTTC. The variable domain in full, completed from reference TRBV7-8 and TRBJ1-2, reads GAGVSQSPRYKVAKRGQDVALRCDPISGHVSLFWYQQALGQGPEFLTYFQNEAQLDKSGLPSDRFFAERPEGSVSTLKIQRTQQEDSAVYLCASSYRRGSDYGYTFGSGTRLTVV.

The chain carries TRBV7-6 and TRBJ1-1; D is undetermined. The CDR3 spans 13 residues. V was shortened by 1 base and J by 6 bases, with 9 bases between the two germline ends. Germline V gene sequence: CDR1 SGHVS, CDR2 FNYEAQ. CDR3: CASSLGRGSEAFF. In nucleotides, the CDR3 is TGTGCCAGCAGCTTAGGACGAGGGTCTGAAGCTTTCTTT.

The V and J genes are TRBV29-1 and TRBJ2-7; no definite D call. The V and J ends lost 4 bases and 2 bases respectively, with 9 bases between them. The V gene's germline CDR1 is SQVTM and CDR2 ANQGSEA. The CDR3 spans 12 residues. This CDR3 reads CSVALRAYEQYF. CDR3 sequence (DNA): TGCAGCGTTGCCCTGAGAGCCTACGAGCAGTACTTC.

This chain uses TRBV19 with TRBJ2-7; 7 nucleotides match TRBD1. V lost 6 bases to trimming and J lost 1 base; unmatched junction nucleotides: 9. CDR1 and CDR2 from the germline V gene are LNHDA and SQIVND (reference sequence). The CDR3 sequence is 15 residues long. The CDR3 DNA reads TGTGCCAGTAGACTGAGACAGGGTCAGTCCTACGAGCAGTACTTC. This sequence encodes CASRLRQGQSYEQYF. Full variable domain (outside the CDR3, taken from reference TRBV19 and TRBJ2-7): DGGITQSPKYLFRKEGQNVTLSCEQNLNHDAMYWYRQDPGQGLRLIYYSQIVNDFQKGDIAEGYSVSREKKESFPLTVTSAQKNPTAFYLCASRLRQGQSYEQYFGPGTRLTVT.

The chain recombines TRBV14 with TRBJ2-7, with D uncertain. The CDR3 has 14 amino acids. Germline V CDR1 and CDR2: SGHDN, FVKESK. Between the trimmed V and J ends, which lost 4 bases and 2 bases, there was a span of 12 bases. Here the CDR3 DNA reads TGTGCCAGCAGCCCCAGCACATGGACCTACGAGCAGTACTTC. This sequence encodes CASSPSTWTYEQYF.

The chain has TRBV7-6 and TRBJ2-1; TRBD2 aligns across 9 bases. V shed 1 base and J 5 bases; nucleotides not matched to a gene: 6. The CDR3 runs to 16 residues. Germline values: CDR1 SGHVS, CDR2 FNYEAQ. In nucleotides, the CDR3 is TGTGCCAGCAGCTTAGAAGGACTAGCGAGTAACAATGAGCAGTTCTTC. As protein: CASSLEGLASNNEQFF.

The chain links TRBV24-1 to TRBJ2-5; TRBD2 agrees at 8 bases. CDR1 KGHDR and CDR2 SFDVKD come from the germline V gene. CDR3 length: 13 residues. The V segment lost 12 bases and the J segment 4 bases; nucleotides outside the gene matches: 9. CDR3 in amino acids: CASSGGYGETQYF. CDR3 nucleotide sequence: TGTGCCTCTTCGGGGGGGTATGGAGAGACCCAGTACTTC.

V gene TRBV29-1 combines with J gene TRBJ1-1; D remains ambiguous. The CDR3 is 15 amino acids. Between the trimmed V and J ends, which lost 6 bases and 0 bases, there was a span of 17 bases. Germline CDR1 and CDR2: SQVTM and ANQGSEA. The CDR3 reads CSVWPLSGLNTEAFF. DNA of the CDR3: TGCAGCGTCTGGCCCCTATCGGGTCTGAACACTGAAGCTTTCTTT.

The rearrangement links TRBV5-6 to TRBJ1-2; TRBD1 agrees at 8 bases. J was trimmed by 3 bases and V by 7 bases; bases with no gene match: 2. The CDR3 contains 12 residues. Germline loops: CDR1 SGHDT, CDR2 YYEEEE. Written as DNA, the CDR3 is TGTGCCAGCCAGGGGGCTGACTATGGCTACACCTTC. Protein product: CASQGADYGYTF.